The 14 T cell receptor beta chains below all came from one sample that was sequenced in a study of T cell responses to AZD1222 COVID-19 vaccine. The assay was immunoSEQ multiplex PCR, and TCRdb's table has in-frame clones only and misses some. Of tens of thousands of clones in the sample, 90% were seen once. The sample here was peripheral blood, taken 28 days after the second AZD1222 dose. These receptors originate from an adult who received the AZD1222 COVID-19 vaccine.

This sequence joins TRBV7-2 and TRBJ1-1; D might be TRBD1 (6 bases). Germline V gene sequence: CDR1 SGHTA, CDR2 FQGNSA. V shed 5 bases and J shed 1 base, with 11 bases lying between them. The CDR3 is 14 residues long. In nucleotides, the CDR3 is TGTGCCAGCAGCACATGGACAGAGAACACTGAAGCTTTCTTT. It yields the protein CASSTWTENTEAFF.

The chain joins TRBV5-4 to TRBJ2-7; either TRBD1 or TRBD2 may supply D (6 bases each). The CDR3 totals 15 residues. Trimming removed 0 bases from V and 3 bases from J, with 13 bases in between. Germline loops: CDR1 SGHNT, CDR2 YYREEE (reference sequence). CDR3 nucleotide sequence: TGTGCCAGCAGCTTGGCGGGGGCAGGGGTCTACGAGCAGTACTTC. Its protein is CASSLAGAGVYEQYF.

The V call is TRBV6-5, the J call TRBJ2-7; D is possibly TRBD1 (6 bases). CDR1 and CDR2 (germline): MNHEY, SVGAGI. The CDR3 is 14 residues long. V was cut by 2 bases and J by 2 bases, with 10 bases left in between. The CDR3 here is CASSYRGFTYEQYF. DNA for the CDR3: TGTGCCAGCAGTTACAGGGGGTTCACCTACGAGCAGTACTTC.

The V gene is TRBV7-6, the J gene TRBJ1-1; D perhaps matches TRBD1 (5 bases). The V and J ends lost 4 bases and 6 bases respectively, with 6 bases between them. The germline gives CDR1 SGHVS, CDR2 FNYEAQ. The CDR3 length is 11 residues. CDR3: CASSWDPEAFF. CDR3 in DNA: TGTGCCAGCAGCTGGGACCCTGAAGCTTTCTTT.

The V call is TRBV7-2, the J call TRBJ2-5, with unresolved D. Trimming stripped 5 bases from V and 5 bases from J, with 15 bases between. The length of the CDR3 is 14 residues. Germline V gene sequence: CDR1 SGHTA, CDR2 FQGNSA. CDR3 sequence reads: CASSPVAVRETQYF. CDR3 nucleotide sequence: TGTGCCAGCAGCCCGGTGGCAGTGAGGGAGACCCAGTACTTC.

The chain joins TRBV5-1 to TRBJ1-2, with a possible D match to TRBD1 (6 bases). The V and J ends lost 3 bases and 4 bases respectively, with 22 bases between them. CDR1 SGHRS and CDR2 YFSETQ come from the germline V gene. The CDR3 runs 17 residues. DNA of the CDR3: TGCGCCAGCAGCTCCTCCCGAGCTTTGGACAGCGGCTATGGCTACACCTTC. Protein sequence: CASSSSRALDSGYGYTF.

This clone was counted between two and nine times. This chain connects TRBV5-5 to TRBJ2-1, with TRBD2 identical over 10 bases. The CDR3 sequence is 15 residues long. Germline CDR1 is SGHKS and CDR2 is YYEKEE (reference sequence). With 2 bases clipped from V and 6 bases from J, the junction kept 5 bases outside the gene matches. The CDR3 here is CASSLLAGKVNEQFF. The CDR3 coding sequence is TGTGCCAGCAGCTTACTAGCGGGAAAAGTCAATGAGCAGTTCTTC.

The CDR3 loop reads CATSDSQGVGETQYF. The DNA of the CDR3 is TGTGCCACCAGTGATTCGCAGGGGGTGGGAGAGACCCAGTACTTC. The chain links TRBV24-1 to TRBJ2-5; TRBD1 matches at 7 bases. This CDR3 is 15 amino acids long. V shed 2 bases, J shed 4 bases, and the junction held 6 bases outside the gene matches. Germline assignment: CDR1 KGHDR and CDR2 SFDVKD.

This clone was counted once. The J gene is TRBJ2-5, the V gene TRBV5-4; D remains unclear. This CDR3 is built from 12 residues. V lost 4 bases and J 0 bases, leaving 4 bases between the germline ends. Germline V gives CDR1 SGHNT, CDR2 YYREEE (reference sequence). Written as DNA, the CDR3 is TGTGCCAGCAGCCCGTACCAAGAGACCCAGTACTTC. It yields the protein CASSPYQETQYF.

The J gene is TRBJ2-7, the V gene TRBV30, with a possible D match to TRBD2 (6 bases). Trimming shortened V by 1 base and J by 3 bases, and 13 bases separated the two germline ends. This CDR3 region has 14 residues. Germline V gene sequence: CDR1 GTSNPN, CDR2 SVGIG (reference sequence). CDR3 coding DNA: TGTGCCTGGAGTGCTTATGCCGGGAGCTACGAGCAGTACTTC. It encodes CAWSAYAGSYEQYF.

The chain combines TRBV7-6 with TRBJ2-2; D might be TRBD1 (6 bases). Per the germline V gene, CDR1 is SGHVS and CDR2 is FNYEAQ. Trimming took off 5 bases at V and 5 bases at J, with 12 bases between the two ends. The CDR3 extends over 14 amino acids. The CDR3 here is CASSARDTTGELFF. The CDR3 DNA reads TGTGCCAGCAGCGCCCGGGACACAACCGGGGAGCTGTTTTTT.

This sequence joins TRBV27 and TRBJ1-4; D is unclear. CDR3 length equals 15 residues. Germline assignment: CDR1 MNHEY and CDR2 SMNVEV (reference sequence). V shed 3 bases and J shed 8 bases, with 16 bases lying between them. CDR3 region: CASSFEGAVREKLFF. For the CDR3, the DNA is TGTGCCAGCAGTTTTGAGGGTGCCGTACGGGAAAAACTGTTTTTT.

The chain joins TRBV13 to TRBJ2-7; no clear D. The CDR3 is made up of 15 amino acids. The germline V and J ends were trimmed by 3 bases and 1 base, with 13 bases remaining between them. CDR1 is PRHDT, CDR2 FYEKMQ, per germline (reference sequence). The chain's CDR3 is CASSFGRKISYEQYF. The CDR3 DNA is TGTGCCAGCAGCTTCGGCAGGAAAATATCCTACGAGCAGTACTTC.

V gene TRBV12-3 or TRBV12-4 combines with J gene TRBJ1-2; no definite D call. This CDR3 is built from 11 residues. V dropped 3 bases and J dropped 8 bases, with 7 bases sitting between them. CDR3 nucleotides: TGTGCCAGCAGTTTGGGCGTGGGCTACACCTTC. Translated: CASSLGVGYTF.